This T cell receptor beta chain was identified in a study of PD-L1 blockade in urothelial cancer. Overall study context: About nine tenths of the roughly 29 patients were men who had bladder-origin urothelial cancer.

Spike-ins of synthetic TCR analog templates went into each PCR. Method: immunoSEQ multiplex PCR; TCRdb's copy keeps in-frame clones and lacks some. The sample yields tens of thousands of clones, around 87% seen once. V lost 2 bases and J 4 bases, leaving 11 bases between the germline ends. Germline V CDR1 and CDR2: SEHNR, FQNEAQ (reference sequence). The CDR3 consists of 15 residues. Sequenced here: PBMCs, sampled around atezolizumab (anti-PD-L1) treatment. This chain uses TRBV7-9 with TRBJ1-4; D is perhaps TRBD1 (5 bases). The clonotype was recovered from a man aged 50 to 59 with urothelial cancer. CDR3 in amino acids: CASSLNVGGNEKLFF. DNA for the CDR3: TGTGCCAGCAGCTTAAACGTGGGGGGTAATGAAAAACTGTTTTTT.